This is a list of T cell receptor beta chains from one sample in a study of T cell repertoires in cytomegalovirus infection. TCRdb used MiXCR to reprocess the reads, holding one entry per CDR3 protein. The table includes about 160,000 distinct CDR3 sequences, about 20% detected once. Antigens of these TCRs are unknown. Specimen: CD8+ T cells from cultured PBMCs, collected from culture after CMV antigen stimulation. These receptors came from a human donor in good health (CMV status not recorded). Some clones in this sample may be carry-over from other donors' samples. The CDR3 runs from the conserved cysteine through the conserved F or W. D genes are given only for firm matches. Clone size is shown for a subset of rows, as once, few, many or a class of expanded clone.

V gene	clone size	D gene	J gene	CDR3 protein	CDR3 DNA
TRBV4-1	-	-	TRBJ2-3	CASSQDIVSDTQYF	TGCGCCAGCAGCCAAGATATCGTTTCAGATACGCAGTATTTT
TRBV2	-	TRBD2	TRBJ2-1	CASSSGLDEQFF	TGTGCCAGCAGCTCCGGACTAGATGAGCAGTTCTTC
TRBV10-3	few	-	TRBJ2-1	CAISAGLLSSYNEQFF	TGTGCCATCAGCGCGGGACTCCTAAGCTCCTACAATGAGCAGTTCTTC
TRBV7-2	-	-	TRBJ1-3	CASSSGANTIYF	TGTGCCAGCAGCTCGGGAGCCAACACCATATATTTT
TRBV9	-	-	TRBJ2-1	CASSIGTSGPNEQFF	TGTGCCAGCAGCATAGGGACTTCAGGCCCCAATGAGCAGTTCTTC
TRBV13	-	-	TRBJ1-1	CASSSTGTSNTEAFF	TGTGCCAGCAGCTCGACCGGGACATCGAACACTGAAGCTTTCTTT
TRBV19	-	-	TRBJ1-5	CASIGLRGSNQPQHF	TGTGCCAGTATCGGCCTCCGAGGGTCTAATCAGCCCCAGCATTTT
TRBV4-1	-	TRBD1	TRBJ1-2	CASSQEPGQGYYGYTF	TGCGCCAGCAGCCAGGAACCGGGACAGGGCTACTATGGCTACACCTTC
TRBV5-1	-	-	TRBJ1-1	CASSLYALGTEAFF	TGCGCCAGCAGCTTGTACGCGTTAGGCACTGAAGCTTTCTTT
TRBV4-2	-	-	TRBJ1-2	CASSPLDTNYGYTF	TGTGCCAGCAGCCCGTTAGACACTAACTATGGCTACACCTTC
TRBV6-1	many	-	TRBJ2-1	CASSEVVGSNEQFF	TGTGCCAGCAGTGAAGTCGTTGGCAGCAATGAGCAGTTCTTC